This is a list of T cell receptor beta chains from one sample in a study of blood T cell repertoires in COVID-19. TCRdb's table, derived via immunoSEQ multiplex PCR, lists solely in-frame clones and lacks some. The sample carries roughly 60,000 clones, around 90% recorded once. The sample taken for sequencing was peripheral blood. The receptors stem from a human donor with acute or convalescent COVID-19. The donor label of this sample is uncertain. Each CDR3 is given with its conserved first and last residue. A D gene is named only where the DNA matches it firmly. Where a row states a size, it is once, few, many or the class of an expanded clone; other rows omit it.

DNA: TGTGCCAGTCGGGGGACTAGCGGAAGCACAGATACGCAGTATTTT
CDR3: CASRGTSGSTDTQYF
V: TRBV19
D: TRBD2
size: -
J: TRBJ2-3

DNA: TGTGCCAGCAGCAGACCTAGCGGGGGGACTAGCACAGATACGCAGTATTTT
CDR3: CASSRPSGGTSTDTQYF
V: TRBV5-4
D: TRBD2
size: -
J: TRBJ2-3

DNA: TGCAGCGTTGAACGGCGACAGGGCCTCTCCTACGAGCAGTACTTC
CDR3: CSVERRQGLSYEQYF
V: TRBV29-1
D: TRBD1
size: -
J: TRBJ2-7

DNA: TGTGCCAGCAGCCAAGGGGGAGGGATGTATAGCAATCAGCCCCAGCATTTT
CDR3: CASSQGGGMYSNQPQHF
V: TRBV3-1/TRBV3-2
D: -
size: -
J: TRBJ1-5

DNA: TGCGCCAGCAGCTTAAATAGCGGGAGGGCGGCAGATACGCAGTATTTT
CDR3: CASSLNSGRAADTQYF
V: TRBV5-1
D: TRBD2
size: once
J: TRBJ2-3

DNA: TGTGCCAGCAGCTTAGTGGGAGTAGCGGGGGGGCAGGAGACCCAGTACTTC
CDR3: CASSLVGVAGGQETQYF
V: TRBV11-2
D: TRBD2
size: -
J: TRBJ2-5

DNA: TGTGCCAGCAGCTTAACGAGCACTAGCGGGAGGTCCCACGAGCAGTACTTC
CDR3: CASSLTSTSGRSHEQYF
V: TRBV7-3
D: TRBD2
size: -
J: TRBJ2-7

DNA: TGCAGCGTTCAGGGGCTTAACTATGGCTACACCTTC
CDR3: CSVQGLNYGYTF
V: TRBV29-1
D: -
size: -
J: TRBJ1-2

DNA: TGTGCCAGCAGCCAAGACGTCGGGGAGCTGTTTTTT
CDR3: CASSQDVGELFF
V: TRBV14
D: -
size: -
J: TRBJ2-2

DNA: TGTGCCAGTAGTCCAGGGACAGGGCCTAGCAATCAGCCCCAGCATTTT
CDR3: CASSPGTGPSNQPQHF
V: TRBV19
D: TRBD1
size: many
J: TRBJ1-5

DNA: TGTGCCAGTACCTCGCCCGGGAGCACTGAAGCTTTCTTT
CDR3: CASTSPGSTEAFF
V: TRBV19
D: -
size: -
J: TRBJ1-1

DNA: TGTGCCAGCAGCTTAGAGAGGGGGTTTAATGAAAAACTGTTTTTT
CDR3: CASSLERGFNEKLFF
V: TRBV7-6
D: -
size: few
J: TRBJ1-4

DNA: TGTGCCATCAGTGAATTCGGACAGGGGGAACAGACCCAGTACTTC
CDR3: CAISEFGQGEQTQYF
V: TRBV10-3
D: TRBD1
size: -
J: TRBJ2-5

DNA: TGTGCCAGCAGTGAAGCGCTAGGGGAATCCAATCAGCCCCAGCATTTT
CDR3: CASSEALGESNQPQHF
V: TRBV6-1
D: -
size: -
J: TRBJ1-5

DNA: TGTGCCAGCAGTTTACGTCAGGTTTCCAATGAGCAGTTCTTC
CDR3: CASSLRQVSNEQFF
V: TRBV28
D: -
size: once
J: TRBJ2-1

DNA: TGTGCCAGCAGCCTCGAGGCCGGGGAGCTGTTTTTT
CDR3: CASSLEAGELFF
V: TRBV9
D: -
size: -
J: TRBJ2-2

DNA: TGCGCCAGCACCCAACAGACAGGATCTAATGAAAAACTGTTTTTT
CDR3: CASTQQTGSNEKLFF
V: TRBV5-1
D: -
size: -
J: TRBJ1-4

DNA: TGTGCCAGCAGTGAACGAGCGGGGGAAAGGGGTGATTCACCCCTCCACTTT
CDR3: CASSERAGERGDSPLHF
V: TRBV2
D: -
size: -
J: TRBJ1-6

DNA: TGTGCCAGCAGCTTTGGGGACAGGGCGCTTAATGAAAAACTGTTTTTT
CDR3: CASSFGDRALNEKLFF
V: TRBV7-6
D: TRBD1
size: -
J: TRBJ1-4

DNA: TGTGCCAGCAGCGAGGGGGCGGGGAACACTGAAGCTTTCTTT
CDR3: CASSEGAGNTEAFF
V: TRBV4-2
D: TRBD1
size: -
J: TRBJ1-1

DNA: TGCGCCAGCAGCGACCCTCCGGGGAGAACTAGCGGGATCCCCACAGATACGCAGTATTTT
CDR3: CASSDPPGRTSGIPTDTQYF
V: TRBV4-1
D: TRBD2
size: -
J: TRBJ2-3

DNA: TGTGCCAGCAGCGTCGACAGGGGACGAATGACCGGGGAGCTGTTTTTT
CDR3: CASSVDRGRMTGELFF
V: TRBV5-6
D: TRBD1
size: -
J: TRBJ2-2

DNA: TGCGCCAGCAGCTTTGGCGGGAGGAGGGACACAGATACGCAGTATTTT
CDR3: CASSFGGRRDTDTQYF
V: TRBV5-1
D: TRBD2
size: -
J: TRBJ2-3

DNA: TGTGCCAGTATCCGCGGGACAGGGGCCTATGGCTACACCTTC
CDR3: CASIRGTGAYGYTF
V: TRBV19
D: TRBD1
size: -
J: TRBJ1-2

DNA: TGTGCCAGCAGTCTAGCGGGAGAGTCCTACGAGCAGTACTTC
CDR3: CASSLAGESYEQYF
V: TRBV28
D: TRBD2
size: -
J: TRBJ2-7

DNA: TGTGCCAGCAATCGGGATACTAGCACAGATACGCAGTATTTT
CDR3: CASNRDTSTDTQYF
V: TRBV6-5
D: -
size: -
J: TRBJ2-3

DNA: TGTGCCAGCAGCTTATATGAGCGGGAGAGCACAGATACGCAGTATTTT
CDR3: CASSLYERESTDTQYF
V: TRBV11-2
D: TRBD2
size: -
J: TRBJ2-3

DNA: TGTGCCAGCAGCCCCCAGCGGGGGGGCAGGGATACGCAGTATTTT
CDR3: CASSPQRGGRDTQYF
V: TRBV3-1/TRBV3-2
D: TRBD2
size: -
J: TRBJ2-3

DNA: TGTGCCAGCAGTTACTCGGCCGAGAACACTGAAGCTTTCTTT
CDR3: CASSYSAENTEAFF
V: TRBV6-5
D: -
size: -
J: TRBJ1-1

DNA: TGTGCCAGCAGCCTAGGGCGGGCTAATGAAAAACTGTTTTTT
CDR3: CASSLGRANEKLFF
V: TRBV7-3
D: -
size: -
J: TRBJ1-4

DNA: TGCGCCAGCAGCTTAAGAGCGGGGGTCTACAATGAGCAGTTCTTC
CDR3: CASSLRAGVYNEQFF
V: TRBV5-1
D: TRBD2
size: once
J: TRBJ2-1

DNA: TGCGCCAGCAGCTGGGGGACTTTAAATGAAGAGACCCAGTACTTC
CDR3: CASSWGTLNEETQYF
V: TRBV5-1
D: -
size: -
J: TRBJ2-5

DNA: TGTGCCAGCAGTTTACGGTCTAGCTTGACCCAGTACTTC
CDR3: CASSLRSSLTQYF
V: TRBV6-5
D: -
size: -
J: TRBJ2-5

DNA: TGTGCCAGCAGTTTAACCCGGACAGAGGGAGAAGGCTACACCTTC
CDR3: CASSLTRTEGEGYTF
V: TRBV2
D: -
size: -
J: TRBJ1-2

DNA: TGTGCCACCAGTGACACTACAGGGGCCGCATCCTACGAGCAGTACTTC
CDR3: CATSDTTGAASYEQYF
V: TRBV24-1
D: TRBD1
size: -
J: TRBJ2-7

DNA: TGTGCCAGCAGCCCTCCCGAGGAGATCGGGAACCTCGAAGCTTTCTTT
CDR3: CASSPPEEIGNLEAFF
V: TRBV5-4
D: -
size: -
J: TRBJ1-1

DNA: TGTGCCAGCAAACTCGGACAGGGATACACTGAAGCTTTCTTT
CDR3: CASKLGQGYTEAFF
V: TRBV2
D: TRBD1
size: -
J: TRBJ1-1